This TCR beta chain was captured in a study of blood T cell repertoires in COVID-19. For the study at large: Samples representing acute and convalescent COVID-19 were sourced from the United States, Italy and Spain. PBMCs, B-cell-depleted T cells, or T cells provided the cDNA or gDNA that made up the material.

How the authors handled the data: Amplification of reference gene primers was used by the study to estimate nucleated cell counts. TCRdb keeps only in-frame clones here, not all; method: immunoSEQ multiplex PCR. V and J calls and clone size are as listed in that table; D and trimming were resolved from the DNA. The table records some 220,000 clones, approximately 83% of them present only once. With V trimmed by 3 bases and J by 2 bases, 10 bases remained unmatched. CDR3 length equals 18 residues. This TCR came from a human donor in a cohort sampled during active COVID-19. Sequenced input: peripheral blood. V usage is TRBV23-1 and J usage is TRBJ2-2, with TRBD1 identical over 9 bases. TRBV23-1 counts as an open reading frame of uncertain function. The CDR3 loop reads CASSQSSRQGGNTGELFF. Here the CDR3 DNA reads TGCGCCAGCAGTCAGTCCTCTCGACAGGGGGGAAACACCGGGGAGCTGTTTTTT.